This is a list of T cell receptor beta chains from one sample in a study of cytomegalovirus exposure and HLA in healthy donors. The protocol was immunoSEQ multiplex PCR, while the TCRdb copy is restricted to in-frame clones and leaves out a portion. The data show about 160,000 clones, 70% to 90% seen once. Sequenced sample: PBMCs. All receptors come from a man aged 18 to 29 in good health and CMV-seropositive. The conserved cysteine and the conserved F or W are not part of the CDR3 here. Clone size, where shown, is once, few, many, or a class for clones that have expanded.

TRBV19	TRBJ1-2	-	ASSTTNRGRGYT
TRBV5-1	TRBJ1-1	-	ASSLSGGHTEAF
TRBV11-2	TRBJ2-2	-	ASSLVTNSVGELF
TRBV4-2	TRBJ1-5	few	ASSQVLGGGSNQPQH
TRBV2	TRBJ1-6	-	ASSSVDRSSPLH
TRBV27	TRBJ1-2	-	ASSLSTGARYGYT
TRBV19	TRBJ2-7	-	ATRTPAYEQY
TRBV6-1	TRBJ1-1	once	ASRQRDSGGEAF
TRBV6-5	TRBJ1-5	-	ASSTEYSNQPQH
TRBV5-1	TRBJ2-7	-	ASSWGGTGYEQY
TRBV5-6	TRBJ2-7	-	ASSGGRTDSYEQY
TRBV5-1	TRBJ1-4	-	ASSLVPGTDEKLF
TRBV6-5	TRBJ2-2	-	ASSFGQFANTGELF
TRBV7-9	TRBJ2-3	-	ASSLGGPRTDTQY
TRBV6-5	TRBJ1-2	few	ASSYSGQGTNYGYT
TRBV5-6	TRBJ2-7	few	ASSGGDRSMQY
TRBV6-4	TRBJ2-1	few	ASSDSAGGYNEQF
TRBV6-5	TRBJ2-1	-	ASSPGASGSNEQF
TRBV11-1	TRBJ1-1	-	ASRKGVAEAF
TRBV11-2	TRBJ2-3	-	ASSLGRGYGYSTDTQY